This T cell receptor (beta chain) was identified in a study of Ad26.COV2.S vaccination and SARS-CoV-2 variants. Findings and caveats of the study: In vaccinated individuals, spike-specific CD8+ and CD4+ T cell responses reportedly displayed substantial breadth. Ad26.COV2.S recipients had broader spike-specific TCRs (P = 0.0014).

This CDR3 is 13 amino acids long. Germline V CDR1 and CDR2: LGHDT, YNNKEL (reference sequence). V lost 4 bases, J lost 5 bases, and 3 bases stayed unmatched. Details on this clone: Its antigen is still unknown.

The repertoire was sequenced with immunoSEQ multiplex PCR; TCRdb's copy has only in-frame clones and lacks some. The table includes approximately 410,000 clones, approximately 90% detected once. Treatment specified: roughly 20 received Ad26.COV2.S at low or high dose, single or two shots; about 5 received placebo; per-sample allocation not given. Day 63 after the first vaccine or placebo injection was the time point for sampling. An adult aged 18-55 years in Boston served as the donor. This clonotype originated in a person aged 18-60 years who received the Ad26.COV2.S COVID-19 vaccine or a placebo. The rearrangement uses TRBV3-1 (or the pseudogene TRBV3-2) and TRBJ1-1, with 8 bases identical to TRBD1. The source was peripheral blood, collected in a trial of Ad26.COV2.S vaccine versus placebo. CDR3 bases: TGTGCCAGCAGCCTCGACAGGGGTACTGAAGCTTTCTTT. It specifies CASSLDRGTEAFF.